The 8 T cell receptor beta chains presented below share a single source sample, sequenced in a study of cytomegalovirus exposure and HLA in healthy donors. Profiled with immunoSEQ multiplex PCR; TCRdb holds only in-frame clones, not every one. The repertoire includes around 170,000 clones, 85% of them detected once, and about 15% sits in the top ten. Sequencing used PBMCs. These receptors all stem from a man between 18 and 29 years old in good health and CMV-seropositive.

The chain carries TRBV29-1 and TRBJ2-7, with 11 bases that match TRBD2. This CDR3 has 17 residues. Germline V lookup: CDR1 SQVTM, CDR2 ANQGSEA. With V trimmed by 0 bases and J by 1 base, 8 bases remained unmatched. CDR3 region: CSVEDVGRLAGSYEQYF. CDR3 DNA sequence: TGCAGCGTTGAAGATGTCGGTAGACTAGCGGGGTCCTACGAGCAGTACTTC.

This chain uses TRBV4-1 with TRBJ2-2; 7 bases are a match to TRBD1. The CDR3 is 16 residues long. V shed 2 bases and J 0 bases; nucleotides not matched to a gene: 3. Germline values: CDR1 MGHRA, CDR2 YSYEKL. The DNA of the CDR3 is TGCGCCAGCAGCCAACGGGACAGATCGAACACCGGGGAGCTGTTTTTT. Its translation: CASSQRDRSNTGELFF.

The CDR3 DNA follows: TGTGCCAGCAGCTCACCGACTAGCGGGAGTTGGGAGCTGTTTTTT. Its translation: CASSSPTSGSWELFF. The rearrangement uses TRBV11-2 and TRBJ2-2; 12 bases align to TRBD2. With 4 bases clipped from V and 9 bases from J, the junction kept 6 bases outside the gene matches. This CDR3 spans 15 amino acids. The germline V gene encodes CDR1 SGHAT and CDR2 FQNNGV.

The rearrangement uses TRBV11-3 and TRBJ1-1; D is uncertain. CDR3 size: 13 residues. Germline values: CDR1 SGHNT, CDR2 YENEEA. V gave up 3 bases and J gave up 3 bases, with 8 bases separating them. This CDR3 is CASSFMGDTEAFF. The CDR3 DNA reads as TGTGCCAGCAGCTTTATGGGAGACACTGAAGCTTTCTTT.

The chain links TRBV30 to TRBJ2-2; a weak D match, TRBD1 (6 bases). The germline V gene has CDR1 GTSNPN and CDR2 SVGIG (reference sequence). V was shortened by 6 bases and J by 5 bases, with 22 bases between the two germline ends. CDR3 length: 16 residues. CDR3 DNA: TGTGCCTGCACTACACCGGGACAAACGATTACCGGGGAGCTGTTTTTT. Amino acids: CACTTPGQTITGELFF.

The chain has TRBV2 and TRBJ2-2, with 7 bases lining up with TRBD2. The CDR3 loop spans 14 amino acids. Trimming removed 0 bases from V and 7 bases from J; junction bases left unmatched: 2. Germline CDR1 reads SNHLY; CDR2 reads FYNNEI. This chain's CDR3 is CASSEAPGGGELFF. As DNA, the CDR3 is TGTGCCAGCAGTGAAGCGCCGGGGGGCGGGGAGCTGTTTTTT.

The chain has TRBV5-1 and TRBJ2-3, with 8 nucleotides matching TRBD2. CDR1 is SGHRS, CDR2 YFSETQ, per germline. With V trimmed by 1 base and J by 3 bases, 10 bases remained unmatched. The CDR3 extends over 17 amino acids. The CDR3 sequence: CASSLYDFGGGTDTQYF. The CDR3 region has the DNA TGCGCCAGCAGCTTGTACGATTTCGGGGGGGGTACAGATACGCAGTATTTT.

V usage is TRBV25-1 and J usage is TRBJ2-3; TRBD2 aligns across 12 bases. The ends lost 2 bases at V and 6 bases at J; junction bases unmatched: 6. Per the germline V gene, CDR1 is MGHDK and CDR2 is SYGVNS. This CDR3 spans 16 amino acids. The chain's CDR3 is CASSEVASGRVDTQYF. The CDR3 region has the DNA TGTGCCAGCAGTGAAGTGGCTAGCGGGAGGGTGGATACGCAGTATTTT.